Presented here are 22 T cell receptor beta chains from one specimen sequenced in a study of T-cell memory formation after mild COVID-19. Using its own MiXCR run on the 5' RACE reads, TCRdb lists one record per CDR3 protein. The sample holds under 70,000 distinct CDR3 sequences, about a tenth seen once. Sequencing was performed on PBMCs or a T cell subset sorted from them (not recorded which). The receptor set was obtained from a young man who had mild COVID-19 (a few samples of this study predate the infection). Cell type and time point are not known.

This chain joins TRBV6-5 and TRBJ2-7; 9 nucleotides agree with TRBD2. The CDR3 has 14 residues. Germline lookup yields CDR1 MNHEY and CDR2 SVGAGI. Losses at the gene ends were 7 bases for V and 6 bases for J; bases not matched to a gene: 10. Here the CDR3 reads CASTPGAGGREQYF. Written as DNA, the CDR3 is TGTGCCAGCACCCCCGGAGCGGGGGGACGCGAGCAGTACTTC.

The rearrangement links TRBV12-3 or TRBV12-4 to TRBJ1-2, with TRBD1 as a possible D gene (5 bases). CDR3 length: 13 residues. Between the trimmed V and J ends, which lost 6 bases and 0 bases, there was a span of 8 bases. CDR3 coding DNA: TGTGCCAGCAGCCAGGGACCTAACTATGGCTACACCTTC. Amino acid sequence: CASSQGPNYGYTF.

The chain recombines TRBV7-2 with TRBJ2-1, with 7 bases identical to TRBD2. Germline-derived CDR1 and CDR2 are SGHTA and FQGNSA. The V and J ends lost 3 bases and 9 bases, in that order; junction bases with no gene match: 8. This CDR3 contains 14 residues. CDR3 bases: TGTGCCAGCAGCTTCACGGGGGGTGGGATTGAGCAGTTCTTC. Its translation: CASSFTGGGIEQFF.

This clonotype was seen repeatedly, ten times or more. This chain joins TRBV7-9 and TRBJ2-1; the D gene is possibly TRBD1 (6 bases). There are 16 residues in the CDR3. Deletions cut 4 bases from V and 2 bases from J, with 15 bases between. Germline CDR1 SEHNR, CDR2 FQNEAQ (reference sequence). CDR3 sequence: CASSSRQAGTYNEQFF. CDR3 sequence (DNA): TGTGCCAGCAGCTCCAGACAGGCTGGGACCTACAATGAGCAGTTCTTC. Using reference TRBV7-9 and TRBJ2-1 for the parts outside the CDR3, the full variable domain is DTGVSQNPRHKITKRGQNVTFRCDPISEHNRLYWYRQTLGQGPEFLTYFQNEAQLEKSRLLSDRFSAERPKGSFSTLEIQRTEQGDSAMYLCASSSRQAGTYNEQFFGPGTRLTVL.

This clonotype was counted only a few times. The V call is TRBV20-1, the J call TRBJ2-1; the match to TRBD2 covers 7 bases. Losses at the gene ends were 1 base for V and 6 bases for J; bases not matched to a gene: 3. Looked up from germline, CDR1 is DFQATT and CDR2 is SNEGSKA (reference sequence). The CDR3 spans 13 residues. The CDR3 sequence is CSARAPSGNEQFF. For the CDR3, the DNA is TGCAGTGCTAGAGCACCTAGCGGCAATGAGCAGTTCTTC.

This clonotype has a handful of counts. The CDR3 DNA follows: TGTGCCAGCAGCTTGGGGGGGCCAGAGACCCAGTACTTC. This translates into CASSLGGPETQYF. This chain connects TRBV5-4 to TRBJ2-5, with D possibly TRBD1 on 6 matching bases. The germline V gene has CDR1 SGHNT and CDR2 YYREEE (reference sequence). This CDR3 has 13 residues. V lost 0 bases, J lost 4 bases, and 7 bases lay in between.

This clonotype was seen repeatedly, ten times or more. The chain is built from TRBV5-1 and TRBJ2-5; D is perhaps TRBD1 (6 bases). Germline-derived CDR1 and CDR2 are SGHRS and YFSETQ. V was clipped by 4 bases and J by 4 bases, with 17 bases between them. There are 15 residues in the CDR3. CDR3 bases: TGCGCCAGCAGCACCGGGACAACCGGCGCAGAGACCCAGTACTTC. Its translation: CASSTGTTGAETQYF.

The chain is built from TRBV7-2 and TRBJ1-2; possible D gene TRBD1, 5 bases. The CDR3 sequence is 16 residues long. V gave up 3 bases and J gave up 1 base, with 15 bases separating them. The germline CDR1 and CDR2 sequences are SGHTA and FQGNSA. The CDR3 spells CASSFAGRGNNYGYTF. The CDR3 bases are TGTGCCAGCAGCTTTGCTGGGAGGGGTAATAACTATGGCTACACCTTC.

This chain connects TRBV20-1 to TRBJ2-1; a weak D match, TRBD2 (6 bases). The CDR3 length is 14 residues. V was cut by 6 bases and J by 5 bases, with 17 bases left in between. Germline V gene data show CDR1 as DFQATT and CDR2 as SNEGSKA (reference sequence). In DNA, the CDR3 is TGCAGTGCCCCTCTCCCAGGGAGGAACAATGAGCAGTTCTTC. Residues: CSAPLPGRNNEQFF.

The V and J genes are TRBV2 and TRBJ2-7; tentative D call: TRBD1 (5 bases). The V end was cut by 5 bases, the J end by 4 bases, with 15 bases between. Germline CDR1 is SNHLY and CDR2 is FYNNEI. The length of the CDR3 is 14 residues. The CDR3 DNA is TGTGCCAGCAGTCTTTCAGGGCCGTGGTACGAGCAGTACTTC. It is translated as CASSLSGPWYEQYF. Complete variable domain (other parts from reference TRBV2 and TRBJ2-7): EPEVTQTPSHQVTQMGQEVILRCVPISNHLYFYWYRQILGQKVEFLVSFYNNEISEKSEIFDDQFSVERPDGSNFTLKIRSTKLEDSAMYFCASSLSGPWYEQYFGPGTRLTVT.

This clonotype was detected many times. The V gene is TRBV12-3 or TRBV12-4, the J gene TRBJ2-2; D is possibly TRBD1 (7 bases). Trimming cost V 6 bases and J 7 bases, with 15 bases left between them. The CDR3 spans 14 residues. The CDR3 DNA sequence: TGTGCCAGCAGGAGGGGGCCCGGGAGCGGGGAGCTGTTTTTT. This gives the protein CASRRGPGSGELFF.

The chain has TRBV4-3 and TRBJ1-2; D gene unclear. This CDR3 region has 16 residues. V was clipped by 0 bases and J by 0 bases, with 11 bases between them. Germline CDR1 reads LGHNA; CDR2 reads YSLEER. CDR3 protein: CASSQDASGANYGYTF. For the CDR3, the DNA is TGCGCCAGCAGCCAAGATGCTTCGGGAGCTAACTATGGCTACACCTTC.

This clonotype was seen a handful of times. The chain carries TRBV7-2 and TRBJ1-5, with TRBD1 as a possible D gene (5 bases). The germline V gene has CDR1 SGHTA and CDR2 FQGNSA. This CDR3 comprises 13 residues. Trimming took off 8 bases at V and 7 bases at J, with 15 bases between the two ends. The CDR3 protein is CASGLQGDQPQHF. The CDR3 bases are TGTGCCAGCGGTCTCCAAGGGGACCAGCCCCAGCATTTT.

The chain carries TRBV27 and TRBJ2-7; D possibly uses TRBD1 or TRBD2 (5 bases each). This CDR3 has 15 amino acids. The V gene lost 5 bases and the J gene lost 4 bases, with 18 bases spanning the gap. Germline CDR1 MNHEY, CDR2 SMNVEV (reference sequence). The CDR3 is CASSPRPGRIYEQYF. DNA for the CDR3: TGTGCCAGCAGTCCACGGCCGGGACGGATATACGAGCAGTACTTC.

The sample holds a few counts of this clonotype. V is TRBV7-2 and J is TRBJ2-3; TRBD1 or TRBD2 may be the D gene (5 bases each). Trimming pared 1 base from V and 2 bases from J, leaving 13 bases between. The germline CDR1 and CDR2 sequences are SGHTA and FQGNSA. CDR3 length: 16 amino acids. The CDR3 coding sequence is TGTGCCAGCAGCTTAGTGGGGGTTGGGTTCACAGATACGCAGTATTTT. Its protein product is CASSLVGVGFTDTQYF.

This clonotype was seen repeatedly, ten times or more. The genes are TRBV12-3 or TRBV12-4 and TRBJ2-7, with D possibly matching TRBD1 (6 bases). Trimming took off 5 bases at V and 2 bases at J, with 13 bases between the two ends. The CDR3 runs to 14 residues. The chain's CDR3 is CASSHDRFPYEQYF. DNA of the CDR3: TGTGCCAGCAGTCATGACAGGTTCCCCTACGAGCAGTACTTC.

V and J are TRBV5-6 and TRBJ1-4, with D unresolved. Germline V gives CDR1 SGHDT, CDR2 YYEEEE. V lost 4 bases, J lost 2 bases, and 12 bases lay in between. The CDR3 runs to 15 residues. The CDR3 DNA reads TGTGCCAGCAGCCGGGGATCGAAGACTAATGAAAAACTGTTTTTT. It translates to CASSRGSKTNEKLFF. Looking up the rest from reference TRBV5-6 and TRBJ1-4 gives the full variable domain: DAGVTQSPTHLIKTRGQQVTLRCSPKSGHDTVSWYQQALGQGPQFIFQYYEEEERQRGNFPDRFSGHQFPNYSSELNVNALLLGDSALYLCASSRGSKTNEKLFFGSGTQLSVL.

This sequence joins TRBV14 and TRBJ2-1; no reliable D call. CDR1 and CDR2 from the germline V gene are SGHDN and FVKESK. V gave up 0 bases and J gave up 4 bases, with 16 bases separating them. The CDR3 runs to 17 residues. The CDR3 here is CASSQEFPRRGYNEQFF. The CDR3 DNA reads TGTGCCAGCAGCCAAGAATTCCCGCGGCGAGGTTACAATGAGCAGTTCTTC.

The chain joins TRBV12-3 or TRBV12-4 to TRBJ2-1, with D perhaps TRBD1 (6 bases). The CDR3 consists of 16 residues. V was shortened by 4 bases and J by 3 bases, with 16 bases between the two germline ends. The CDR3 coding sequence is TGTGCCAGCAGTTCAAGAGGACAGAGATACTACAATGAGCAGTTCTTC. This encodes CASSSRGQRYYNEQFF.

The rearrangement links TRBV19 to TRBJ1-5, with D hard to call. Germline values: CDR1 LNHDA, CDR2 SQIVND (reference sequence). V was pared by 6 bases and J by 2 bases, with 17 bases between. This CDR3 has 16 amino acids. CDR3 coding DNA: TGTGCCAGTAGCGAACTCCGGGCCGACGGCAATCAGCCCCAGCATTTT. Residues: CASSELRADGNQPQHF.

By share, this clonotype counts as medium-sized (0.01 to 0.1%). This chain connects TRBV5-1 to TRBJ2-3, with D perhaps TRBD1 (5 bases). V dropped 0 bases and J dropped 2 bases, with 10 bases sitting between them. Looked up from germline, CDR1 is SGHRS and CDR2 is YFSETQ. The CDR3 is 15 residues long. CDR3 in DNA: TGCGCCAGCAGCTTGGGGGCGACAGACACAGATACGCAGTATTTT. Its translation: CASSLGATDTDTQYF.

The table lists this clonotype with a few counts. J is TRBJ1-5 and V is TRBV20-1, with 10 bases matching TRBD1. This CDR3 is 14 amino acids long. V shed 6 bases and J 2 bases; nucleotides not matched to a gene: 4. CDR1 DFQATT and CDR2 SNEGSKA come from the germline V gene (reference sequence). This chain's CDR3 is CSASTGGGNQPQHF. Here the CDR3 DNA reads TGCAGTGCATCGACAGGGGGCGGCAATCAGCCCCAGCATTTT.